A selection of T cell receptor beta chains follows, all from one sample in a study of cytomegalovirus exposure and HLA in healthy donors. Libraries were prepared by immunoSEQ multiplex PCR; TCRdb keeps only in-frame clonotypes and omits some of them. The data contain some 150,000 clones, 72% of them singletons. Sequences were obtained from PBMCs. The receptors here all came from a human donor in good health. Each CDR3 is given with its conserved first and last residue. A D gene is named only where the DNA matches it firmly. The listing skips clone size in some rows; elsewhere it reads once, few, many or a size class.

cdr3_nt cdr3_aa clone_size j_call d_call v_call
TGTGCCAGCAGCGGGGGGACTAGCGGGAGCTCCTACAATGAGCAGTTCTTC CASSGGTSGSSYNEQFF - TRBJ2-1 TRBD2 TRBV13
TGCGCCAGCAGTGTTGCAGGGGGCTATGGCTACACCTTC CASSVAGGYGYTF - TRBJ1-2 TRBD1 TRBV10-2
TGTGCCAGCAGCTCCTCCGTAGCGGGGGGGCATGGGGATGAGCAGTTCTTC CASSSSVAGGHGDEQFF - TRBJ2-1 TRBD2 TRBV11-3
TGTGCCAGCAGCTTAGGTGCTAGCAGAGTGTCCTACAATGAGCAGTTCTTC CASSLGASRVSYNEQFF - TRBJ2-1 - TRBV7-9
TGTGCCAGCAGACAAATCAGGGGGTCTGTCACTGAAGCTTTCTTT CASRQIRGSVTEAFF few TRBJ1-1 TRBD1 TRBV14
TGTGCCAGTATCCCGACGGGGAACACTGAGGCTTTCTTT CASIPTGNTEAFF few TRBJ1-1 - TRBV19
TGTGCCAGCAGCTTAATGATTCGAGGGGGCGGATTTAACTATGGCTACACCTTC CASSLMIRGGGFNYGYTF - TRBJ1-2 TRBD1 TRBV7-3
TGTGCCAGCAGCTTCGGAGGGGCGGGGGGCTCAGATACGCAGTATTTT CASSFGGAGGSDTQYF - TRBJ2-3 TRBD2 TRBV13
TGCGCCAGCAGTGAGGTCAGGGGTGGCGAAAAACTGTTTTTT CASSEVRGGEKLFF - TRBJ1-4 - TRBV10-1
TGTGCCAGCAGCCTATCCGGGACAGGCCTTCGGGGCTACACCTTC CASSLSGTGLRGYTF - TRBJ1-2 TRBD1 TRBV11-2
TGTGCCAGCAGTTTATATGGAGCGGGGGGCGCTTACGAGCAGTACTTC CASSLYGAGGAYEQYF once TRBJ2-7 TRBD2 TRBV27
TGTGCCAGCAGATCGTCGGGGGGGGGTCAGCCCCAGCATTTT CASRSSGGGQPQHF - TRBJ1-5 - TRBV7-2
TGTGCCAGCATGGGGGCATTTAACTATGGCTACACCTTC CASMGAFNYGYTF - TRBJ1-2 - TRBV14
TGTGCCAGCAGTTTATCCGGACAGAAAGGGAACACTGAAGCTTTCTTT CASSLSGQKGNTEAFF once TRBJ1-1 - TRBV27
TGTGCCAGCAGTGAGGGGCCCCGAGAGACCCAGTACTTC CASSEGPRETQYF - TRBJ2-5 - TRBV2
TGTGCCAGCAGTTACTCGACAGGGGGCTACGAGCAGTACTTC CASSYSTGGYEQYF few TRBJ2-7 TRBD1 TRBV6-5
TGTGCCAGCAGCTACAGAGGGGGACATACTGCTAACTATGGCTACACCTTC CASSYRGGHTANYGYTF few TRBJ1-2 - TRBV9
TGTGCCAGCAGTTCCCCGACAGAACCCAATCAGCCCCAGCATTTT CASSSPTEPNQPQHF - TRBJ1-5 - TRBV6-5
TGCGCCAGCGGTATGACAGGCTCCTACGAGCAGTACTTC CASGMTGSYEQYF - TRBJ2-7 - TRBV5-1
TGTGCCAGCTCACCAGCGCCCCCCTCCTACGAGCAGTACTTC CASSPAPPSYEQYF once TRBJ2-7 - TRBV18
TGTGCCAGCAGCCCGAGAGGAGCGGGATACACAGATACGCAGTATTTT CASSPRGAGYTDTQYF - TRBJ2-3 TRBD2 TRBV9
TGTGCCAGCAGCCCCAGCCCCAGGGGTGGCTACACCTTC CASSPSPRGGYTF - TRBJ1-2 - TRBV9
TGTGCCAGCAGCTTGGGGGGGACAGGGGTAATGAACACTGAAGCTTTCTTT CASSLGGTGVMNTEAFF - TRBJ1-1 TRBD1 TRBV5-4
TGTGCCAGCTCACCGGGGGGGGGCTCCTACAATGAGCAGTTCTTC CASSPGGGSYNEQFF - TRBJ2-1 TRBD2 TRBV18
TGTGCCAGCAGCCCACCCCGGACTAGCGGGGGGGGCACAGATACGCAGTATTTT CASSPPRTSGGGTDTQYF - TRBJ2-3 TRBD2 TRBV27
TGTGCCAGCAGCTTTACAGCGAACACTGAAGCTTTCTTT CASSFTANTEAFF few TRBJ1-1 - TRBV7-9
TGTGCCAGCAGTCCTACTGGGCGCACTGAAGCTTTCTTT CASSPTGRTEAFF - TRBJ1-1 - TRBV2
TGCGCCAGCTGCCGGGAGGAGTTCTTC CASCREEFF once TRBJ2-1 TRBD2 TRBV5-1
TGTGCCTGGAGTGGACAGGGGGGCAATCAGCCCCAGCATTTT CAWSGQGGNQPQHF - TRBJ1-5 TRBD1 TRBV30
TGTGCCAGCAGTTACTCCAGGGGGCCGGGCACTGAAGCTTTCTTT CASSYSRGPGTEAFF - TRBJ1-1 TRBD1 TRBV6-6
TGTGCCAGCAGTCCCGACACCCAAGAGACCCAGTACTTC CASSPDTQETQYF once TRBJ2-5 - TRBV27
TGTGCCAGCACCTCCTCGGGGGGGGAGACCCAGTACTTC CASTSSGGETQYF - TRBJ2-5 TRBD2 TRBV6-5
TGCGCCAGCAGCTTAGGAGTCAGGGTCGGGGGCACTGAAGCTTTCTTT CASSLGVRVGGTEAFF - TRBJ1-1 - TRBV5-1
TGCGCCAGCAGTCAATCGATCCGGGGACTTAGCTCCTATAATTCACCCCACCACTTT CASSQSIRGLSSYNSPHHF - TRBJ1-6 - TRBV23-1
TGTGCCAGCAGCACGGGACAGGGTAGCACCGGGGAGCTGTTTTTT CASSTGQGSTGELFF - TRBJ2-2 TRBD1 TRBV7-2
TGTGCCAGCAGTGAACCCTCCAGGACAGGGGTCTCCTACGAGCAGTACTTC CASSEPSRTGVSYEQYF once TRBJ2-7 TRBD1 TRBV2
TGTGCCAGTAGTGGACAGGGGGCCAGACAGCCCCAGCATTTT CASSGQGARQPQHF few TRBJ1-5 TRBD1 TRBV19
TGCGCCAGCAGCTTGTATCGCCAGGGGTATGGCTACACCTTC CASSLYRQGYGYTF - TRBJ1-2 - TRBV5-1
TGTGCCAGCAGCCCTGGCGGGGCAGATACGCAGTATTTT CASSPGGADTQYF - TRBJ2-3 - TRBV14
TGCGTCAGCAGCCAGACGGGACTAGCCGGGGAGACCCAGTACTTC CVSSQTGLAGETQYF - TRBJ2-5 TRBD2 TRBV4-1
TGTGCCTGGAGTGGCGTGACAGGGTATTCCTACGAGCAGTACTTC CAWSGVTGYSYEQYF - TRBJ2-7 TRBD1 TRBV30
TGTGCCAGCAGGTCGGACTTTTCCCACGGCGAAAAACTGTTTTTT CASRSDFSHGEKLFF - TRBJ1-4 - TRBV7-9
TGCGCCAGCAGCTTGAAAGGACAGGGGGAGACTGAAGCTTTCTTT CASSLKGQGETEAFF - TRBJ1-1 TRBD1 TRBV5-1